This entry lists 17 T cell receptor beta chains sequenced from one sample in a study of blood T cell repertoires in COVID-19. Sequencing used immunoSEQ multiplex PCR; TCRdb keeps in-frame clones, though not all of them. Among about 130,000 clones listed, roughly 83% were seen once. The sample taken for sequencing was peripheral blood. The receptors come from a woman of 80 years or more with acute or convalescent COVID-19.

This clone has a count of ten or more. V and J are TRBV7-2 and TRBJ1-2; perhaps TRBD1 as D (5 bases). The length of the CDR3 is 15 residues. CDR1 is SGHTA, CDR2 FQGNSA, per germline. V lost 2 bases to trimming and J lost 0 bases, with 10 bases between them. The CDR3 is CASSLQPGANYGYTF. Written as DNA, the CDR3 is TGTGCCAGCAGCTTACAGCCGGGGGCTAACTATGGCTACACCTTC.

J is TRBJ2-5 and V is TRBV3-1 (or the pseudogene TRBV3-2); the D gene is possibly TRBD1 (5 bases). The CDR3 is 15 amino acids. V was cut by 0 bases and J by 4 bases, with 12 bases left in between. Per germline, CDR1 LGHDT and CDR2 YNNKEL (reference sequence). The CDR3 reads CASSQDGALTETQYF. Here the CDR3 DNA reads TGTGCCAGCAGCCAAGATGGGGCGTTGACAGAGACCCAGTACTTC.

Here the CDR3 reads CASSSDRESYNSPLHF. Written as DNA, the CDR3 is TGTGCCAGCAGCTCGGACAGGGAGAGTTATAATTCACCCCTCCACTTT. The chain has TRBV11-1 and TRBJ1-6, with 8 bases aligning to TRBD1. Germline CDR1 is SGHAT and CDR2 is FQDESV (reference sequence). V dropped 4 bases and J dropped 4; count of bases not matched to a gene: 6. CDR3 length equals 16 residues.

V is TRBV11-2 and J is TRBJ1-6; D is unclear. V shed 5 bases and J shed 0 bases, with 17 bases lying between them. Per the germline V gene, CDR1 is SGHAT and CDR2 is FQNNGV. This CDR3 is built from 18 residues. CDR3 region: CASSPWGAPSSYNSPLHF. CDR3 DNA sequence: TGTGCCAGCAGCCCCTGGGGAGCGCCAAGCTCCTATAATTCACCCCTCCACTTT. Drawing the rest from reference TRBV11-2 and TRBJ1-6, the complete variable domain is EAGVAQSPRYKIIEKRQSVAFWCNPISGHATLYWYQQILGQGPKLLIQFQNNGVVDDSQLPKDRFSAERLKGVDSTLKIQPAKLEDSAVYLCASSPWGAPSSYNSPLHFGNGTRLTVT.

The CDR3 DNA follows: TGCAGCGCCTTGACAAGCTATGGCTACACCTTC. This sequence encodes CSALTSYGYTF. This chain links TRBV29-1 with TRBJ1-2; D gene ambiguous. The V gene lost 7 bases and the J gene lost 4 bases, with 10 bases spanning the gap. The CDR3 covers 11 residues. The germline V gene has CDR1 SQVTM and CDR2 ANQGSEA.

J is TRBJ2-6 and V is TRBV7-9, with 7 positions matching TRBD1. V gave up 5 bases and J gave up 0 bases; unmatched junction bases: 10. In germline, CDR1 is SEHNR, CDR2 FQNEAQ (reference sequence). The CDR3 has 18 residues. The CDR3 here is CASSRPGQTVSGANVLTF. The CDR3 nucleotides are TGTGCCAGCAGCCGGCCGGGACAGACCGTCTCTGGGGCCAACGTCCTGACTTTC.

The chain employs TRBV10-1 and TRBJ2-7, with 7 bases matching TRBD1. J gave up 2 bases and V 4 bases, and 5 bases lay outside the gene matches. Per germline, CDR1 WNHNN and CDR2 SYGVQD (reference sequence). CDR3 size: 14 residues. Here the CDR3 reads CASSARGRPYEQYF. For the CDR3, the DNA is TGCGCCAGCAGTGCAAGGGGGCGACCCTACGAGCAGTACTTC.

The V call is TRBV2, the J call TRBJ2-5, with 7 bases that match TRBD1. After removal of 7 bases from V and 4 bases from J, the junction contained 12 bases not matched to a gene. The CDR3 loop spans 15 amino acids. CDR1 SNHLY and CDR2 FYNNEI come from the germline V gene. The CDR3 nucleotides are TGTGCCAGCACAGGGGGACAAGGGCATGCAGAGACCCAGTACTTC. It codes for CASTGGQGHAETQYF.

The gene calls are TRBV5-1 and TRBJ1-1, with a weak D call TRBD1 (5 bases). The ends were cut back, 0 bases at V and 3 bases at J, with 21 bases in the middle. Germline loops: CDR1 SGHRS, CDR2 YFSETQ. This CDR3 region has 18 residues. CDR3 sequence: CASSLDRGGDSGYTEAFF. The CDR3 region has the DNA TGCGCCAGCAGCTTGGATCGTGGCGGCGACAGTGGCTACACTGAAGCTTTCTTT.

The chain joins TRBV9 to TRBJ1-2; 9 bases fit TRBD1. Germline lookup yields CDR1 SGDLS and CDR2 YYNGEE. This CDR3 has 12 residues. The V and J ends lost 10 bases and 8 bases, in that order; junction bases with no gene match: 9. The CDR3 here is CASRDRVTGYTF. In nucleotides, the CDR3 is TGTGCCTCCAGGGACAGGGTAACGGGCTACACCTTC.

The V and J genes are TRBV5-4 and TRBJ1-2, with 7 bases lining up with TRBD1. Germline CDR1 SGHNT, CDR2 YYREEE (reference sequence). V lost 5 bases and J lost 3; bases outside the gene matches: 10. The CDR3 covers 15 residues. The CDR3 region has the DNA TGTGCCAGCAGGGGGCACGGGACAGCCTACTATGGCTACACCTTC. Residues: CASRGHGTAYYGYTF.

This clone was recorded once. J is TRBJ2-7 and V is TRBV2; the D gene is possibly TRBD2 (6 bases). Deletions cut 4 bases from V and 2 bases from J, with 9 bases between. The CDR3 runs to 13 residues. From germline, CDR1 is SNHLY and CDR2 FYNNEI. CDR3 sequence: CASSVGRTYEQYF. The CDR3, as DNA: TGTGCCAGCAGTGTGGGGAGGACCTACGAGCAGTACTTC.

This chain links TRBV2 with TRBJ1-2; possible D gene TRBD1, 6 bases. V lost 6 bases and J lost 5, with 10 bases in between. The CDR3 has 12 residues. CDR1 and CDR2 from the germline V gene are SNHLY and FYNNEI. CDR3 region: CASSSTGYGYTF. CDR3 DNA: TGTGCCAGCAGCAGCACAGGGTATGGCTACACCTTC.

CDR3 in DNA: TGTGCCAGCAGCTTAGGGGGGGTCACTGAAGCTTTCTTT. Translation: CASSLGGVTEAFF. The chain carries TRBV11-1 and TRBJ1-1; the D gene is possibly TRBD1 (5 bases). Deletions cut 1 base from V and 4 bases from J, with 7 bases between. The CDR3 has 13 amino acids. In germline, CDR1 is SGHAT, CDR2 FQDESV (reference sequence).

The genes are TRBV23-1 and TRBJ2-7; D gene ambiguous. TRBV23-1 qualifies as an ORF whose function is uncertain. The CDR3 runs 13 residues. V lost 5 bases, J lost 6 bases, and 14 bases lay in between. The CDR3 sequence: CASSVREVGEQYF. The DNA for the CDR3 is TGCGCCAGCAGTGTTCGAGAGGTCGGCGAGCAGTACTTC.

J is TRBJ2-1 and V is TRBV11-2, with 7 positions matching TRBD2. CDR1 is SGHAT and CDR2 is FQNNGV in the germline V gene. Unmatched junction bases numbered 10, after V lost 1 base and J lost 7 bases. CDR3 size: 16 residues. The DNA for the CDR3 is TGTGCCAGCAGCTTAGTCGGGCTAGCGGAGAGGAATGAGCAGTTCTTC. Its translation is CASSLVGLAERNEQFF.

This sequence joins TRBV7-9 and TRBJ2-2, with TRBD2 matching 8 bases. This CDR3 contains 17 residues. From germline, CDR1 is SEHNR and CDR2 FQNEAQ (reference sequence). Unmatched junction bases numbered 16, after V lost 5 bases and J lost 8 bases. The CDR3 sequence is CASSRGLEVGLLGELFF. The CDR3 DNA is TGTGCCAGCAGCCGGGGACTAGAAGTCGGATTGCTAGGGGAGCTGTTTTTT.